This T cell receptor (beta chain) was captured by sequencing in a study of cytomegalovirus exposure and HLA in healthy donors. General observations from the study: Rare sequences made up most TCRs, while some public TCRs were found in many donors. In an earlier analysis, productive rearrangement rates for most beta V segments clustered near 90% or 30%.

About this clone itself: As yet, its antigen is unknown.

CDR1 is MDHEN, CDR2 SYDVKM, per germline. The CDR3 is 15 residues long. A multiplex PCR was run with 60 Vbeta primers and 13 Jbeta primers. The assay was immunoSEQ multiplex PCR, and TCRdb's table has in-frame clones only and misses some. The table lists 250,000 to 350,000 clones, roughly 88% of them singletons. The source material was PBMCs. The origin of this receptor is a man in his forties in good health and CMV-seropositive. This chain uses TRBV28 with TRBJ2-5, with 9 bases fitting TRBD2. The DNA end favors TRBJ2-7, so the J call may be wrong. The CDR3, as DNA: TGTGCCAGCAGTTATCTAGCGGGGATACCCTACGAGCAGTACTTC. Residues: CASSYLAGIPYEQYF.